Listed below are T cell receptor beta chains from one sample, sequenced in a study of shared clonotypes between healthy human individuals. Some clones are missing from TCRdb's copy, which holds only in-frame ones; the method was immunoSEQ multiplex PCR. The table has approximately 980,000 clones, 76% seen once. The sequenced sample was memory CD4+ T cells sorted from blood. Receptors were obtained from a man between 18 and 29 years old in good health. Both conserved end residues are part of each CDR3. D genes are given only for firm matches. The listing skips clone size in some rows; elsewhere it reads once, few, many or a size class.

d_gene	v_gene	j_gene	abundance	CDR3nt	CDR3aa
.	TRBV7-2	TRBJ1-5	.	TGTGCCAGCAGCGAAGGGTGGGTTCAGCCCCAGCATTTT	CASSEGWVQPQHF
TRBD1	TRBV30	TRBJ1-1	.	TGTGCCGGAAACCCAGGGGGGACTGAAGCTTTCTTT	CAGNPGGTEAFF
.	TRBV4-3	TRBJ2-6	.	TGCGCCAGCAGCCAAGACGGGCGCAGCGACTCTGGGGCCAACGTCCTGACTTTC	CASSQDGRSDSGANVLTF
.	TRBV2	TRBJ1-1	.	TGTGCCAGGGGGCAGAACACTGAAGCTTTCTTT	CARGQNTEAFF
.	TRBV5-4	TRBJ1-6	.	TGTGCCAGCAGCTTGCTGGGGGCGCTTAATTCACCCCTCCACTTT	CASSLLGALNSPLHF
TRBD2	TRBV30	TRBJ2-1	few	TGTGCCTGGAGTTCTAGCGGATATTACAATGAGCAGTTCTTC	CAWSSSGYYNEQFF
.	TRBV5-1	TRBJ1-6	.	TGCGCCAGCAAAAAAACTTGGGCAGGGGACTCACCCCTCCACTTT	CASKKTWAGDSPLHF
.	TRBV5-6	TRBJ1-1	.	TGTGCCAGCAGCTTGGGAGGGCCCACTGAAGCTTTCTTT	CASSLGGPTEAFF
TRBD1	TRBV6-1	TRBJ1-3	.	TGTGCCTGTCAGGGGGTGAGATACACCATATATTTT	CACQGVRYTIYF
.	TRBV4-1	TRBJ1-6	many	TGCGCCAGCAGCCAAGATTTTACTAATTCACCCCTCCACTTT	CASSQDFTNSPLHF
.	TRBV6-6	TRBJ1-2	few	TGTGCCAGCAGTTACCGACTAAAGGGCTATGGCTACACCTTC	CASSYRLKGYGYTF
TRBD2	TRBV5-6	TRBJ2-1	.	TGTGCCAGCAGCTTGCGGGGGGGCCGCAATGAGCAGTTCTTC	CASSLRGGRNEQFF
TRBD1	TRBV19	TRBJ1-6	.	TGTGCCAGTAGTAGTGGACAGGGAAATAATTCACCCCTCCACTTT	CASSSGQGNNSPLHF
.	TRBV19	TRBJ2-5	.	TGTGCCAGTAGCCAGGGCTCCGAGACCCAGTACTTC	CASSQGSETQYF
.	TRBV7-8	TRBJ2-3	.	TGTGCCAGCAGCTTCGAGGGGGGCTACACAGATACGCAGTATTTT	CASSFEGGYTDTQYF
.	TRBV6-6	TRBJ1-6	.	TGTGCCAGCAGTTCCCGGGACTGGTCACCCCTCCACTTT	CASSSRDWSPLHF
.	TRBV18	TRBJ1-1	.	TGTGCCAGCTCACCACCTATTGTCCGGACTGAAGCTTTCTTT	CASSPPIVRTEAFF
.	TRBV29-1	TRBJ1-1	.	TGCAGCGTTGGTTTTATAGGTGGGAGGGGCACTGAAGCTTTCTTT	CSVGFIGGRGTEAFF
TRBD1	TRBV30	TRBJ1-6	.	TGTGCCTGGGAGGGACAGGGTAATTCACCCCTCCACTTT	CAWEGQGNSPLHF
.	TRBV7-2	TRBJ2-7	.	TGTGCCAGCAGCTTAGGGGTCGGGAACGAGCAGTACTTC	CASSLGVGNEQYF
.	TRBV6-1	TRBJ1-2	.	TGTGTCGGGACCGGGCAGGGCCATGGCTACACCTTC	CVGTGQGHGYTF
.	TRBV6-1	TRBJ2-3	once	TGTGCCAGCAGTGAAGCGCCAGATACGCAGTATTTT	CASSEAPDTQYF
.	TRBV28	TRBJ1-5	.	TGTGCCAGCAGTTCCGAAACAGGATACAATCAGCCCCAGCATTTT	CASSSETGYNQPQHF
.	TRBV5-1	TRBJ2-1	.	TGCGCCAGCAGCTTCAAGGGGACTCGCCTTTACAATGAGCAGTTCTTC	CASSFKGTRLYNEQFF